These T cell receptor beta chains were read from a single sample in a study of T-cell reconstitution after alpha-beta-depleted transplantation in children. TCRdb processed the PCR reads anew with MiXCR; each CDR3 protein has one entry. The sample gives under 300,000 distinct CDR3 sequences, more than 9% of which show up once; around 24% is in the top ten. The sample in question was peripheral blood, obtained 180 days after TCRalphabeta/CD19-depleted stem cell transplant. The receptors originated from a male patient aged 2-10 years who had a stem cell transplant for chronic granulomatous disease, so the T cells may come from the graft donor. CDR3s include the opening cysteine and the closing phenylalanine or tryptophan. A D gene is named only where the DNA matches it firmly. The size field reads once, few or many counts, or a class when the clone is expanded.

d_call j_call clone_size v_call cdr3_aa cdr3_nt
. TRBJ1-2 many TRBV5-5 CASSVPGPNYGYTF TGTGCCAGCAGCGTCCCAGGGCCTAACTATGGCTACACCTTC
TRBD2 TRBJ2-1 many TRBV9 CASSLASGGVSYNEQFF TGTGCCAGCAGCCTGGCGAGCGGGGGGGTATCCTACAATGAGCAGTTCTTC
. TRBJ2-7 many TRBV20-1 CSAKLPGPSSYEQYF TGCAGTGCTAAGCTACCCGGGCCGTCTTCCTACGAGCAGTACTTC
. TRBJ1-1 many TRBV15 CATSRDRGANTEAFF TGTGCCACCAGCAGAGATAGGGGCGCGAACACTGAAGCTTTCTTT
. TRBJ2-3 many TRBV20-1 CSASGATDTQYF TGCAGTGCTAGCGGAGCAACAGATACGCAGTATTTT
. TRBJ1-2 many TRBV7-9 CASSLVESPNYGYTF TGTGCCAGCAGCTTAGTGGAGTCCCCTAACTATGGCTACACCTTC
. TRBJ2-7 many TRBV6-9 CASSYPRTVDYEQYF TGTGCCAGCAGTTACCCTAGGACTGTGGACTACGAGCAGTACTTC
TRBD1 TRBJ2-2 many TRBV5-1 CASSKLAGGPINTGELFF TGCGCCAGCAGCAAACTTGCAGGGGGACCGATCAACACCGGGGAGCTGTTTTTT
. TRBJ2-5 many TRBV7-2 CASSLALLVETQYF TGTGCCAGCAGCTTAGCGCTTTTAGTGGAGACCCAGTACTTC
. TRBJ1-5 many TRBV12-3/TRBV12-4 CASKRDASNQPQHF TGTGCCAGCAAGAGGGATGCGAGCAATCAGCCCCAGCATTTT